This T cell receptor beta chain was recovered during a study of blood T cells in healthy people across ages. For the second PCR, which ran for about 7 to 11 cycles, a sample-barcoded 5' primer and a J-beta primer mix were used. Tagging of each cDNA molecule was performed by a template-switch adaptor with 12 random nucleotides. One entry per CDR3 protein results from TCRdb running MiXCR on the 5' RACE reads. The sample consists of about 1.5 million distinct CDR3 sequences, about 42% of them appearing once. Regarding this clonotype: No antigen is known for it.

Study observations and caveats: Both higher diversity and more naive CD4+ cells marked long-lived donors when set against aged donors. Estimated diversity that came from one million T cells was considered an underestimate.

The clonotype originates from a woman in her late teens or twenties in good health. The sequencing input was blood.

CDR3 protein: CASTSTSGSYEQYF. In nucleotides, the CDR3 is TGCGCCAGCACTTCGACTAGCGGGTCCTACGAGCAGTACTTC. The J gene is TRBJ2-7, the V gene TRBV23-1, with 10 bases that match TRBD2. TRBV23-1 is an ORF, and what it does is uncertain. After removal of 7 bases from V and 1 base from J, the junction contained 4 bases not matched to a gene. This CDR3 region has 14 residues.